This TCR beta chain is drawn from a study of cytomegalovirus exposure and HLA in healthy donors. General observations from the study: Rare sequences made up most TCRs, while some public TCRs were found in many donors.

There are 16 residues in the CDR3. Germline V lookup: CDR1 MNHNS, CDR2 SASEGT. V lost 3 bases and J lost 2, with 16 bases in between. Worth noting for this clone: What it recognizes is unknown.

The PCR made use of 60 Vbeta and 13 Jbeta primers. Only in-frame clones appear in the TCRdb table, and some are missing; sequencing was by immunoSEQ multiplex PCR. The repertoire consists of just over 95,000 clones, with over 60% occurring once and the leading ten covering roughly 8%. The sample was PBMCs. This receptor was obtained from a human donor in good health. The chain carries TRBV6-1 and TRBJ1-2, with D unclear. The CDR3 loop is CASSDPNASGNYGYTF. DNA of the CDR3: TGTGCCAGCAGTGACCCTAACGCTTCAGGCAACTATGGCTACACCTTC.